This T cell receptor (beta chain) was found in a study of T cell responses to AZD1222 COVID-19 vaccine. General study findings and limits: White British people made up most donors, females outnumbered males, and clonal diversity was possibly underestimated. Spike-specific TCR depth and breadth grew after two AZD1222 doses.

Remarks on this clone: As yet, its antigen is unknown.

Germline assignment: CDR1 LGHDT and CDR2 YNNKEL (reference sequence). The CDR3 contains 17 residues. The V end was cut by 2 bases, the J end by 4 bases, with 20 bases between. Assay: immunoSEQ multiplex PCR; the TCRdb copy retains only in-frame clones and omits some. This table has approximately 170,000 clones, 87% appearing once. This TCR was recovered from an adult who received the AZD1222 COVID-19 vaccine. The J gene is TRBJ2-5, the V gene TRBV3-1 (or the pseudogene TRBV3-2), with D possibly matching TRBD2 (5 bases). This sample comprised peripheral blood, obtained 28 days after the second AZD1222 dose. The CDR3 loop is CASSQSKGMGGGETQYF. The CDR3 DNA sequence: TGTGCCAGCAGCCAAAGTAAAGGAATGGGTGGAGGAGAGACCCAGTACTTC.